The 30 T cell receptor beta chains below were found in one sample sequenced in a study of Graves' ophthalmopathy and Graves' hyperthyroidism. The TCR beta CDR3 regions underwent amplification from RNA transcripts. RT-PCR in the first round used HTBI primers; a second-round multiplex PCR followed. TCRdb re-derived calls from the multiplex PCR reads in MiXCR, one entry per CDR3 protein. The sample consists of roughly 350,000 distinct CDR3 sequences, about a sixth of them appearing once. The sample comprised peripheral blood. Source of these receptors: an adult woman with stable Graves' hyperthyroidism.

This clonotype was seen at least ten times. This sequence joins TRBV7-3 and TRBJ1-2; D gene unclear. V was pared by 2 bases and J by 7 bases, with 14 bases between. Germline assignment: CDR1 SGHTA and CDR2 FQGTGA. This CDR3 spans 14 amino acids. The CDR3 DNA follows: TGTGCCAGCAGCTTATCCCCGGGCCCCTTTGGCTACACCTTC. This gives the protein CASSLSPGPFGYTF.

This clonotype was counted ten times or more. The chain uses TRBV6-1 and TRBJ2-7, with 9 bases identical to TRBD1. CDR1 and CDR2 from the germline V gene are MNHNS and SASEGT. This CDR3 has 13 amino acids. V shed 6 bases, J shed 7 bases, and the junction held 7 bases outside the gene matches. CDR3 protein: CASREQGAREQYF. DNA for the CDR3: TGTGCCAGCAGGGAACAGGGGGCACGGGAGCAGTACTTC.

This clonotype occurred many times. The chain is built from TRBV14 and TRBJ2-7; no clear D. The CDR3 contains 13 residues. Trimming took off 0 bases at V and 0 bases at J, with 3 bases between the two ends. Germline CDR1 reads SGHDN; CDR2 reads FVKESK. This CDR3 is CASSQEPSYEQYF. In DNA form, the CDR3 reads TGTGCCAGCAGCCAAGAACCCTCCTACGAGCAGTACTTC.

This clonotype turned up a few times. The V and J genes are TRBV24-1 and TRBJ2-2, with 12 nucleotides matching TRBD2. Per germline, CDR1 KGHDR and CDR2 SFDVKD. With V trimmed by 9 bases and J by 4 bases, 8 bases remained unmatched. The CDR3 length is 16 residues. This chain's CDR3 is CATLLAGGKSTGELFF. The CDR3 coding sequence is TGTGCCACCCTGCTAGCGGGAGGGAAGAGCACCGGGGAGCTGTTTTTT.

The chain couples TRBV2 to TRBJ2-7, with a weak D call TRBD1 (6 bases). Trimming left V 8 bases short and J 6 bases short, with 17 bases between. This CDR3 comprises 13 residues. Germline-derived CDR1 and CDR2 are SNHLY and FYNNEI. Written as DNA, the CDR3 is TGTGCCAGCCACGTTGGGACAAGGGGCGAGCAGTACTTC. Its translation: CASHVGTRGEQYF.

V gene TRBV30 combines with J gene TRBJ2-2; tentative D call: TRBD2 (6 bases). V dropped 1 base and J dropped 2 bases, with 11 bases sitting between them. The CDR3 runs 15 residues. The germline CDR1 and CDR2 sequences are GTSNPN and SVGIG (reference sequence). CDR3 residues: CAWSDGTFNTGELFF. The CDR3 bases are TGTGCCTGGAGTGACGGGACTTTTAACACCGGGGAGCTGTTTTTT. Full variable domain (outside the CDR3, taken from reference TRBV30 and TRBJ2-2): SQTIHQWPATLVQPVGSPLSLECTVEGTSNPNLYWYRQAAGRGLQLLFYSVGIGQISSEVPQNLSASRPQDRQFILSSKKLLLSDSGFYLCAWSDGTFNTGELFFGEGSRLTVL.

This clonotype was detected many times. The chain combines TRBV28 with TRBJ1-1; unclear D gene. V lost 2 bases, J lost 3 bases, and 13 bases lay in between. Looked up from germline, CDR1 is MDHEN and CDR2 is SYDVKM. The CDR3 has 15 amino acids. In DNA form, the CDR3 reads TGTGCCAGCAGTTTACCTCGCGGATGGGACACTGAAGCTTTCTTT. It specifies CASSLPRGWDTEAFF.

The sample holds many counts of this clonotype. V gene TRBV27 combines with J gene TRBJ1-6; a weak D match, TRBD1 (5 bases). Trimming pared 2 bases from V and 7 bases from J, leaving 18 bases between. The CDR3 is 17 amino acids. The germline V gene has CDR1 MNHEY and CDR2 SMNVEV (reference sequence). Here the CDR3 reads CASSLMPGTLGNSPLHF. The CDR3 nucleotides read TGTGCCAGCAGTTTAATGCCTGGGACTTTGGGGAATTCACCCCTCCACTTT.

In this sample, this clonotype turned up many times. The chain joins TRBV27 to TRBJ2-7, with D maybe TRBD1 (6 bases). In germline, CDR1 is MNHEY, CDR2 SMNVEV (reference sequence). The CDR3 runs 17 residues. V shed 6 bases and J shed 2 bases, with 23 bases lying between them. The CDR3 coding sequence is TGTGCCAGCAGCCCCAAGGGCCATCAGACAGGTACCTACGAGCAGTACTTC. Its translation: CASSPKGHQTGTYEQYF.

This clonotype was seen a handful of times. The chain recombines TRBV5-1 with TRBJ2-2, with D maybe TRBD2 (6 bases). Trimming removed 2 bases from V and 4 bases from J, with 15 bases in between. The CDR3 extends over 16 amino acids. The germline gives CDR1 SGHRS, CDR2 YFSETQ. The DNA of the CDR3 is TGCGCCAGCAGCTTAATCCAGCGGGCGAGCACCGGGGAGCTGTTTTTT. Translation: CASSLIQRASTGELFF. The full variable domain, its missing parts supplied by reference TRBV5-1 and TRBJ2-2, is KAGVTQTPRYLIKTRGQQVTLSCSPISGHRSVSWYQQTPGQGLQFLFEYFSETQRNKGNFPGRFSGRQFSNSRSEMNVSTLELGDSALYLCASSLIQRASTGELFFGEGSRLTVL.

This clonotype was seen at least ten times. This chain uses TRBV20-1 with TRBJ2-6; D unresolved. The germline V and J ends were trimmed by 0 bases and 0 bases, with 12 bases remaining between them. The CDR3 is made up of 17 amino acids. Germline V gene data show CDR1 as DFQATT and CDR2 as SNEGSKA (reference sequence). The CDR3: CSARDFGRLSGANVLTF. The CDR3 bases are TGCAGTGCTAGAGATTTCGGCAGACTCTCTGGGGCCAACGTCCTGACTTTC.

Concerning this clonotype itself: A read error may be the cause here, since a much bigger clone is one base away. This chain connects TRBV2 to TRBJ1-6; D uncertain. The CDR3 consists of 12 residues. The germline V gene has CDR1 SNHLY and CDR2 FYNNEI. The CDR3 sequence is CASRGVDSHLHF. The CDR3 region has the DNA TGTGCCAGCCGTGGAGTGGATTCACACCTCCACTTT. Based on the CDR3 plus reference TRBV2 and TRBJ1-6, the full variable domain is EPEVTQTPSHQVTQMGQEVILRCVPISNHLYFYWYRQILGQKVEFLVSFYNNEISEKSEIFDDQFSVERPDGSNFTLKIRSTKLEDSAMYFCASRGVDSHLHFGNGTRLTVT.

V is TRBV20-1 and J is TRBJ1-3; D is perhaps TRBD1 (6 bases). CDR3 length: 14 amino acids. Trimming took off 3 bases at V and 0 bases at J, with 9 bases between the two ends. Germline CDR1 DFQATT, CDR2 SNEGSKA (reference sequence). CDR3 in amino acids: CSASRGNSGNTIYF. The CDR3 region has the DNA TGCAGTGCTAGTAGGGGGAACTCTGGAAACACCATATATTTT.

CDR3 loop: CASSPVSDTYEQYF. DNA for the CDR3: TGTGCCAGCAGTCCAGTATCTGATACGTACGAGCAGTACTTC. V usage is TRBV7-9 and J usage is TRBJ2-7; D is unclear. Trimming stripped 6 bases from V and 4 bases from J, with 16 bases between. This CDR3 contains 14 residues. The germline V gene encodes CDR1 SEHNR and CDR2 FQNEAQ (reference sequence).

Many counts were recorded for this clonotype. This chain links TRBV5-5 with TRBJ1-5; 7 nucleotides align to TRBD1. This CDR3 contains 16 residues. Germline V gene data show CDR1 as SGHKS and CDR2 as YYEKEE (reference sequence). Trimming cost V 0 bases and J 0 bases; bases outside gene matches: 3. The CDR3 sequence: CASSLGDSISNQPQHF. As DNA, the CDR3 is TGTGCCAGCAGCTTGGGGGACAGTATTAGCAATCAGCCCCAGCATTTT. Filled out from reference TRBV5-5 and TRBJ1-5, the complete variable domain reads DAGVTQSPTHLIKTRGQQVTLRCSPISGHKSVSWYQQVLGQGPQFIFQYYEKEERGRGNFPDRFSARQFPNYSSELNVNALLLGDSALYLCASSLGDSISNQPQHFGDGTRLSIL.

This clonotype was picked up many times. This chain joins TRBV14 and TRBJ1-1; D unclear. The germline gives CDR1 SGHDN, CDR2 FVKESK. The CDR3 has 14 amino acids. With 5 bases removed from V and 1 base from J, the gap between germline ends came to 11 bases. CDR3 nucleotides: TGTGCCAGCAGCTGGGGTGGCCCGAACACTGAAGCTTTCTTT. This translates into CASSWGGPNTEAFF.

The chain carries TRBV6-1 and TRBJ1-6; 9 nucleotides agree with TRBD1. V trimming: 6 bases; J trimming: 9 bases; junction bases outside the gene matches: 6. CDR1 is MNHNS and CDR2 is SASEGT in the germline V gene. This CDR3 comprises 14 residues. In DNA, the CDR3 is TGTGCCAGCAGGACAGGGGGAATGGCTTCACCCCTCCACTTT. It translates to CASRTGGMASPLHF.

This clonotype appeared a few times. The V gene is TRBV30, the J gene TRBJ2-1; D remains ambiguous. CDR3 length equals 14 residues. V was clipped by 0 bases and J by 8 bases, with 14 bases between them. Germline-derived CDR1 and CDR2 are GTSNPN and SVGIG (reference sequence). CDR3: CAWSVVSRFDEQFF. CDR3 nucleotide sequence: TGTGCCTGGAGTGTGGTTAGTAGGTTCGATGAGCAGTTCTTC.

The V and J genes are TRBV7-6 and TRBJ2-5; D gene ambiguous. The ends were cut back, 5 bases at V and 5 bases at J, with 9 bases in the middle. This CDR3 comprises 12 residues. CDR1 is SGHVS and CDR2 is FNYEAQ in the germline V gene. The CDR3 sequence: CASSAHGETQYF. The DNA for the CDR3 is TGTGCCAGCAGCGCACACGGGGAGACCCAGTACTTC.

This clonotype was seen at least ten times. The genes are TRBV29-1 and TRBJ1-2, with D possibly matching TRBD1 (5 bases). V lost 6 bases and J 4 bases, leaving 15 bases between the germline ends. The CDR3 is 13 amino acids. CDR1 is SQVTM, CDR2 ANQGSEA, per germline. CDR3: CSVEKTGPYGYTF. The CDR3 DNA follows: TGCAGCGTGGAAAAAACAGGCCCCTATGGCTACACCTTC.

In its sample, this clonotype was seen many times. The chain couples TRBV7-2 to TRBJ2-2; no firm D call. V gave up 1 base and J gave up 6 bases, with 12 bases separating them. The CDR3 length is 15 residues. The germline V gene encodes CDR1 SGHTA and CDR2 FQGNSA. In DNA, the CDR3 is TGTGCCAGCAGCTTAGTACCTGTTAGGGCCGGGGAGCTGTTTTTT. This translates into CASSLVPVRAGELFF.

This chain connects TRBV7-6 to TRBJ2-7; 9 nucleotides match TRBD1. The V gene's germline CDR1 is SGHVS and CDR2 FNYEAQ. The CDR3 is made up of 11 amino acids. Germline trimming cut 5 bases from V and 7 bases from J; bases unmatched to any gene: 0. The CDR3 loop is CASSDRGEQYF. The CDR3 nucleotides read TGTGCCAGCAGCGACAGGGGGGAGCAGTACTTC.

This clonotype was recorded at least ten times. This sequence joins TRBV9 and TRBJ2-2; tentative D call: TRBD2 (6 bases). Germline V gene data show CDR1 as SGDLS and CDR2 as YYNGEE. Trimming took 0 bases from V and 7 from J, leaving 25 bases between them. The CDR3 is 19 residues long. The CDR3 loop reads CASSVAGSSGALDSGELFF. In nucleotides, the CDR3 is TGTGCCAGCAGCGTAGCAGGTAGTAGCGGAGCTCTTGATAGCGGGGAGCTGTTTTTT.

This clonotype was found many times. V and J are TRBV7-2 and TRBJ1-2; D ambiguous. The V and J ends lost 4 bases and 4 bases respectively, with 7 bases between them. CDR1 is SGHTA and CDR2 is FQGNSA in the germline V gene. This CDR3 spans 12 amino acids. This CDR3 reads CASSSRSYGYTF. The CDR3 DNA follows: TGTGCCAGCAGCTCCCGGAGCTATGGCTACACCTTC.

The V and J genes are TRBV27 and TRBJ1-2; tentative D call: TRBD1 (6 bases). The CDR3 has 13 amino acids. The V gene lost 3 bases and the J gene lost 6 bases, with 11 bases spanning the gap. Germline V lookup: CDR1 MNHEY, CDR2 SMNVEV (reference sequence). CDR3 bases: TGTGCCAGCAGTTTTAACAGGGCAAATGGCTACACCTTC. Its protein is CASSFNRANGYTF.

This clonotype was recorded at least ten times. V and J are TRBV29-1 and TRBJ2-4, with 8 bases that match TRBD1. With 7 bases clipped from V and 7 bases from J, the junction kept 9 bases outside the gene matches. The CDR3 runs to 13 residues. Germline V lookup: CDR1 SQVTM, CDR2 ANQGSEA. The CDR3 spells CSAGGRNANIQYF. CDR3 bases: TGCAGCGCAGGGGGCAGGAATGCGAACATTCAGTACTTC. Combining the CDR3 with reference TRBV29-1 and TRBJ2-4 gives the whole variable domain SAVISQKPSRDICQRGTSLTIQCQVDSQVTMMFWYRQQPGQSLTLIATANQGSEATYESGFVIDKFPISRPNLTFSTLTVSNMSPEDSSIYLCSAGGRNANIQYFGAGTRLSVL.

At least ten counts were recorded for this clonotype. The chain carries TRBV20-1 and TRBJ1-6; 9 bases align to TRBD1. Germline loops: CDR1 DFQATT, CDR2 SNEGSKA (reference sequence). The ends lost 1 base at V and 9 bases at J; junction bases unmatched: 7. CDR3 length equals 15 residues. CDR3 nucleotide sequence: TGCAGTGCTAGAGTTGGGACAGGGAGAGGTTCACCCCTCCACTTT. Translation gives CSARVGTGRGSPLHF.

The table lists this clonotype with many counts. The chain links TRBV7-9 to TRBJ2-2; D is perhaps TRBD2 (6 bases). The germline gives CDR1 SEHNR, CDR2 FQNEAQ (reference sequence). V lost 3 bases and J lost 5, with 13 bases in between. The CDR3 loop spans 15 amino acids. For the CDR3, the DNA is TGTGCCAGCAGCTTGTTTTTCGGAGGGACCGGGGAGCTGTTTTTT. Translating it yields CASSLFFGGTGELFF.

This clonotype was detected a few times. The chain joins TRBV6-1 to TRBJ2-5; tentatively, D is TRBD1 or TRBD2 (5 bases each). Looked up from germline, CDR1 is MNHNS and CDR2 is SASEGT. Deletions cut 6 bases from V and 2 bases from J, with 13 bases between. This CDR3 comprises 14 residues. The chain's CDR3 is CASRPPGPQETQYF. The CDR3 DNA reads TGTGCCAGCAGGCCACCGGGACCTCAAGAGACCCAGTACTTC.

Comment on this clonotype: This clone may be a read error of a much larger clone one base away. This CDR3 fails to terminate in the conserved phenylalanine or tryptophan, so it likely reflects a read error. The chain has TRBV28 and TRBJ1-5; D not resolved. This CDR3 spans 12 amino acids. V shed 7 bases and J shed 5 bases, with 9 bases lying between them. Germline V gene data show CDR1 as MDHEN and CDR2 as SYDVKM. The CDR3 DNA follows: TGTGCCAGCACCATAAGGGATCAGCCCCAGCATTCT. The encoded protein is CASTIRDQPQHS.